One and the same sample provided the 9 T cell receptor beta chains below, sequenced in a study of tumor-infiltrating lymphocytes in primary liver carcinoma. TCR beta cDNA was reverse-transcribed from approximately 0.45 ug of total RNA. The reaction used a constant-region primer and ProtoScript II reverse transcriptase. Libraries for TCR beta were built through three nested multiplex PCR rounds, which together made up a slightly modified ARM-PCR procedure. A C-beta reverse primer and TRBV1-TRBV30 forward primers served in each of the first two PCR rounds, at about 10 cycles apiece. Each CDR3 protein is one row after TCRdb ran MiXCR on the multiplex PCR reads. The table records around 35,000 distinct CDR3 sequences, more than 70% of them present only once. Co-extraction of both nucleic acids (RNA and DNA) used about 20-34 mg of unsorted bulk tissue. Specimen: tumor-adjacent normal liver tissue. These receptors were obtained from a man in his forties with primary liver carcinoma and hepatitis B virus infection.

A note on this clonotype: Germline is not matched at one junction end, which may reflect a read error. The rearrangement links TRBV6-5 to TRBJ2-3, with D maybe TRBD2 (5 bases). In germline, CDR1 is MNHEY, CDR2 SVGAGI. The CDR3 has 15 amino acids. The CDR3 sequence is CASNPGLSGIDTQYF. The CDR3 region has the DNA TGTGCCAGCAACCCAGGATTATCGGGAATAGATACGCAGTATTTC.

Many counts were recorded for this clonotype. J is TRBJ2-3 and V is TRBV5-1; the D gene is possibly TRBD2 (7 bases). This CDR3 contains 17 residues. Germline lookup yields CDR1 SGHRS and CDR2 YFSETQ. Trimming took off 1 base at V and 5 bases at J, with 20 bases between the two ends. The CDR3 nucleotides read TGCGCCAGCAGCTTGATCCTGGGGGCGGGAGCTGGAGATACGCAGTATTTT. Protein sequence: CASSLILGAGAGDTQYF.

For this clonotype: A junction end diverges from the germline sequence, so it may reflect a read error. CDR3: CAGSLNPGALETQYF. CDR3 bases: TGTGCCGGCAGTTTGAATCCAGGGGCTCTCGAGACCCAGTACTTC. This sequence joins TRBV12-3 or TRBV12-4 and TRBJ2-5, with D possibly being TRBD1 (6 bases). CDR3 length: 15 residues.

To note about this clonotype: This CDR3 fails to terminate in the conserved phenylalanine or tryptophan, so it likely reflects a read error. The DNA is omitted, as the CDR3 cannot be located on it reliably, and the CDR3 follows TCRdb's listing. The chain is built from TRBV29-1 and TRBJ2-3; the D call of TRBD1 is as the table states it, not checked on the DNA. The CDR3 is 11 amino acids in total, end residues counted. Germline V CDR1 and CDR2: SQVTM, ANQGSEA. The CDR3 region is CSTGKTDTHYS.

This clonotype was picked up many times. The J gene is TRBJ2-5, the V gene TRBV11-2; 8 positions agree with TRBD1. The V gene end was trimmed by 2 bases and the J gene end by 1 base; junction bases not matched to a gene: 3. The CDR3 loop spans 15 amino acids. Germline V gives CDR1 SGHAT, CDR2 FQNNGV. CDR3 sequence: CASSLIRGRQETQYF. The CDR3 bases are TGTGCCAGCAGCTTAATCAGGGGGCGCCAAGAGACCCAGTACTTC.

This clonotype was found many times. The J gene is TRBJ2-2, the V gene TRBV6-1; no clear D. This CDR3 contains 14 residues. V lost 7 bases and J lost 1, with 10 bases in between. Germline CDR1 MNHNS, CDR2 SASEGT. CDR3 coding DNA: TGTGCCAGCATAGGACGGGTGAACACCGGGGAGCTGTTTTTT. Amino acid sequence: CASIGRVNTGELFF.

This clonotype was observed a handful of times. CDR3 coding DNA: TGTGTCACCACTCGAGGGGATCTTAGCAATCAGCCCCAGCATTTT. It translates to CVTTRGDLSNQPQHF. The chain joins TRBV6-6 to TRBJ1-5; possible D gene TRBD1, 5 bases. Germline CDR1 is MNHNY and CDR2 is SVGAGI (reference sequence). The CDR3 extends over 15 amino acids.

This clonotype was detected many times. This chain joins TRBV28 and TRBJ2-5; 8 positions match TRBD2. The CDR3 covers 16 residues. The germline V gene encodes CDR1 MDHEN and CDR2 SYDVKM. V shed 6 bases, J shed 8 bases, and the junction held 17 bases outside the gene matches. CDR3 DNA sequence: TGTGCCAGCAGCCCACCAGCGGGGGTCAACGTACGAACCCAGTACTTC. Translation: CASSPPAGVNVRTQYF.

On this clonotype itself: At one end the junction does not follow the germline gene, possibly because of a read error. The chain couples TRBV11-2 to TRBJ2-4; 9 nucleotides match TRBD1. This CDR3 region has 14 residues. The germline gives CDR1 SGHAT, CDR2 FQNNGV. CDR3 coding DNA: TGTGCCAGTAGCTACGGGACAGGGAATAACATTCAGTACTTC. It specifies CASSYGTGNNIQYF.